The clone carrying this T cell receptor (beta chain) was seen just once. Its antigen is as yet unknown. The treatment is: 10-day PBMC culture with coronavirus spike peptide pools or control peptides (ViraFEST assay). This record comes from a study of vaccination and CD4 T cells after COVID-19. V shed 7 bases and J shed 2 bases, with 12 bases lying between them. The CDR3 sequence is 13 residues long. The germline CDR1 and CDR2 sequences are MDHEN and SYDVKM. Cultured CD4+ T cell DNA underwent sequencing with the Oncomine TCR Beta short-read assay. TCRdb called the PCR reads again in MiXCR, with one record for every CDR3 protein. The profile shows under 20,000 distinct CDR3 sequences, approximately 50% of them singletons.

The sample consisted of CD4+ T cells from blood, cultured in vitro, taken before SARS-CoV-2 vaccination. J is TRBJ2-7 and V is TRBV28; D might be TRBD2 (6 bases). This sequence originates from a human donor who had recovered from COVID-19. In DNA form, the CDR3 reads TGTGCCAGCATCAGCACTAGCACCTACGAGCAGTACTTC. Translated: CASISTSTYEQYF. The full variable domain, completed using reference TRBV28 and TRBJ2-7, is DVKVTQSSRYLVKRTGEKVFLECVQDMDHENMFWYRQDPGLGLRLIYFSYDVKMKEKGDIPEGYSVSREKKERFSLILESASTNQTSMYLCASISTSTYEQYFGPGTRLTVT.